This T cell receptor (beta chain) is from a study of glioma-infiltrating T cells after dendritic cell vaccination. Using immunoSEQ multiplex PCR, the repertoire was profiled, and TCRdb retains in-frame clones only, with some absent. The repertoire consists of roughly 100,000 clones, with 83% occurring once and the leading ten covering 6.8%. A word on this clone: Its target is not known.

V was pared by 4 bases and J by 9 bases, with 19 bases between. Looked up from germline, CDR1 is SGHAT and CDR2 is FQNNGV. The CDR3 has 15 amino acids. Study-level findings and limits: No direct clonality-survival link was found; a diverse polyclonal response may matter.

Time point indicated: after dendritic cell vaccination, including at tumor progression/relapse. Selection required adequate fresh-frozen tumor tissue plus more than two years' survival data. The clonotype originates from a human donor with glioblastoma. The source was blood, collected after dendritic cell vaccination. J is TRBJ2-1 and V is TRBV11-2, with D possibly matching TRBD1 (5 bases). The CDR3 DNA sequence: TGTGCCAGCAGCTCAGTCGACGGTGGGGCTGTTGAGCAGTTCTTC. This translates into CASSSVDGGAVEQFF.